The present TCR beta chain was sequenced within a study of immune evolution from preneoplasia to lung adenocarcinoma. Study in general: HLA loss of heterozygosity: around 6.5% AIS, about 15% MIA, about 35% ADC, none AAH. Study-level findings and limits: Clonality was highest in normal lung, lower in later-stage lesions apparently. Top clone frequencies peaked in normal lung, apparently declining through invasive adenocarcinoma.

TCRdb's copy holds only in-frame clones and misses some; the assay was immunoSEQ multiplex PCR. The sample records 9,500 to 15,000 clones, about 85% being singletons. Germline CDR1 and CDR2: GTSNPN and SVGIG (reference sequence). Trimming took off 1 base at V and 10 bases at J, with 11 bases between the two ends. The CDR3 is 13 residues long. Premalignant or tumor cells were enriched by macro-dissection after pathologic assessment. Remarks on this clone: The antigen remains unidentified.

Sequencing was performed on FFPE tissue from an adenomatous hyperplasia lung lesion. The subset here: atypical adenomatous hyperplasia (AAH), lung preneoplasia. The V gene is TRBV30, the J gene TRBJ1-6; D possibly corresponds to TRBD1 (5 bases). The clonotype was recovered from a person aged 50-75 years with lung adenocarcinoma. The CDR3 spells CAWSAGFGSPLHF. CDR3 nucleotide sequence: TGTGCCTGGAGTGCAGGGTTTGGGTCACCCCTCCACTTT.